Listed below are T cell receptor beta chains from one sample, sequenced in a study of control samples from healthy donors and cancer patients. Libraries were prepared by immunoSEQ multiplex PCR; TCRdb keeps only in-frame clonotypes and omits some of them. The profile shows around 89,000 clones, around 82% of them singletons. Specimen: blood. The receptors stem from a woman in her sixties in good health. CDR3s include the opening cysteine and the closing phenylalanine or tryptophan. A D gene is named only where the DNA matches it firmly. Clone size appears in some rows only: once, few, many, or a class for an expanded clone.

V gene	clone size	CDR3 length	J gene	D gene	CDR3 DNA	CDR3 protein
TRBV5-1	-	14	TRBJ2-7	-	TGCGCCAGCAGCGCGGGGCAGGATGGAAACGAGCAGTACTTC	CASSAGQDGNEQYF
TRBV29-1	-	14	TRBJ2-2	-	TGCAGCGTTGGTGGTACCTCAAGGACCGGGGAGCTGTTTTTT	CSVGGTSRTGELFF
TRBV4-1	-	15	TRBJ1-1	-	TGCGCCAGCAGCCAAGGCCTAGGAGGGGGCACTGAAGCTTTCTTT	CASSQGLGGGTEAFF
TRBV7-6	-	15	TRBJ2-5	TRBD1	TGTGCCAGCAGCTTAGCGGGGGGACAGGTCGGGACCCAGTACTTC	CASSLAGGQVGTQYF
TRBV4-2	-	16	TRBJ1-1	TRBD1	TGTGCCAGCAGCCAGGACTTGGACAGGGGGCTCGGTGAAGCTTTCTTT	CASSQDLDRGLGEAFF
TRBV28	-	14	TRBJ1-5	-	TGTGCCAGCAGTTTACCCGGGGGCGGGCAGCCCCAGCATTTT	CASSLPGGGQPQHF
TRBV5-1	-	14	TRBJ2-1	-	TGCGCCAGCAGCTTGGGGGGCCCCTACAATGAGCAGTTCTTC	CASSLGGPYNEQFF
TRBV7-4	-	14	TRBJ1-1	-	TGTGCCAGCAGCCAAGTTGGGGGGGACACTGAAGCTTTCTTT	CASSQVGGDTEAFF
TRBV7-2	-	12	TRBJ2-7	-	TGTGCCAGCACCATTTTCCCCAACGAGCAGTACTTC	CASTIFPNEQYF
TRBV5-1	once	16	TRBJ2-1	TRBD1	TGCGCCAGCAGCTTTCATGAGAACAGGGGAAGTAATGAGCAGTTCTTC	CASSFHENRGSNEQFF
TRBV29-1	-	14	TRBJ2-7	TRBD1	TGCAGCGTCAACGGACAGGGCCTGTCTTACGAGCAGTACTTC	CSVNGQGLSYEQYF
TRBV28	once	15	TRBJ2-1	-	TGTGCCAGCAGTACCTGGAGAACCGACTACAATGAGCAGTTCTTC	CASSTWRTDYNEQFF
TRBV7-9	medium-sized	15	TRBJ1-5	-	TGTGCCAGCAGCTTAGGCGGGTATAGCAATCAGCCCCAGCATTTT	CASSLGGYSNQPQHF
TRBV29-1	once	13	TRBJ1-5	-	TGCAGCGTTGATGAGGGCAGGGGTAGGCCCCAGCATTTT	CSVDEGRGRPQHF
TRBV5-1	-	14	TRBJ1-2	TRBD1	TGCGCCAGCAGCTGGGGACAGAGTGACTATGGCTACACCTTC	CASSWGQSDYGYTF
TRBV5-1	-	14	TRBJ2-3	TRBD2	TGCGCCAGCAGTATTAGCGGGAGCACAGATACGCAGTATTTT	CASSISGSTDTQYF
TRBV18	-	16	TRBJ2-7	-	TGTGCCAGCTCACTTTCCCGGGCCGCCGCGACCTACGAGCAGTACTTC	CASSLSRAAATYEQYF
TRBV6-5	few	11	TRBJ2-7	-	TGTGCCAGCGGGGGACGGTACGAGCAGTACTTC	CASGGRYEQYF
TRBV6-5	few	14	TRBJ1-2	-	TGTGCCAGCAGGGGGTCGGGGAAGAACTATGGCTACACCTTC	CASRGSGKNYGYTF
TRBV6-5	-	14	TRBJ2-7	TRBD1	TGTGCCAGCAGACCGGGACAGGGGATGTACGAGCAGTACTTC	CASRPGQGMYEQYF
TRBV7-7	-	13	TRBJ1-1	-	TGTGCCAGCAGCTTAGGTGAGAACACTGAAGCTTTCTTT	CASSLGENTEAFF
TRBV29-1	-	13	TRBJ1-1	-	TGCAGCGTTGATTGGCGGGGAGGCACTGAAGCTTTCTTT	CSVDWRGGTEAFF
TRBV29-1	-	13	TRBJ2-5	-	TGCAGCGTTGAGGGCCCCGATGGGGAGACCCAGTACTTC	CSVEGPDGETQYF
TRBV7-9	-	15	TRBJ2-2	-	TGTGCCAGCAGCTTAGGGCAGGACTTCACCGGGGAGCTGTTTTTT	CASSLGQDFTGELFF
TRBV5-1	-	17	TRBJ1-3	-	TGCGCCAGCAGCTTGGCACCCCAGACGGCCGCTGGAAACACCATATATTTT	CASSLAPQTAAGNTIYF
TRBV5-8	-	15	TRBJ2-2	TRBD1	TGTGCCAGCAGCTTCGACAGGGGTTACACCGGGGAGCTGTTTTTT	CASSFDRGYTGELFF
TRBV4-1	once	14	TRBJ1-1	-	TGCGCCAGCAGCCAAGACGGGGGGCGGATTGAAGCTTTCTTT	CASSQDGGRIEAFF
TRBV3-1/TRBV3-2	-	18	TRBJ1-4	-	TGTGCCAGCAGCCAAAGGATGGGAAGGGGGGGGTCCAATGAAAAACTGTTTTTT	CASSQRMGRGGSNEKLFF
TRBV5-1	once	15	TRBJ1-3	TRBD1	TGCGCCAGCAGCTTGGGAGGACAGGATGGTAACACCATATATTTT	CASSLGGQDGNTIYF
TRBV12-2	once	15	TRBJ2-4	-	TGTGCAAGTCGGTTAGCAGGGAGGGCCAAAAACATTCAGTACTTC	CASRLAGRAKNIQYF
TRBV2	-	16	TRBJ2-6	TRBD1	TGTGCCAGCAGTGTAGTGACAGGGTCTGGGGCCAACGTCCTGACTTTC	CASSVVTGSGANVLTF
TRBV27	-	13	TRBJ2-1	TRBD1	TGTGCCAGCCGTCGACAGGGAATAAATGAGCAGTTCTTC	CASRRQGINEQFF
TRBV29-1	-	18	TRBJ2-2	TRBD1	TGCAGCGTTGAAGATCTTGTGTTCGGGGACAGGGTTGCCGGGGAGCTGTTTTTT	CSVEDLVFGDRVAGELFF
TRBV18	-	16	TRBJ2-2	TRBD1	TGTGCCAGCTCACCAGGACAGGGGGTAATCACCGGGGAGCTGTTTTTT	CASSPGQGVITGELFF
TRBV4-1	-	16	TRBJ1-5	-	TGCGCCAGCAGCCGCGGGGACGGGGATAGCAATCAGCCCCAGCATTTT	CASSRGDGDSNQPQHF
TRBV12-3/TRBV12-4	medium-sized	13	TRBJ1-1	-	TGTGCCAGCAGAGCGACAGGGAACACTGAAGCTTTCTTT	CASRATGNTEAFF
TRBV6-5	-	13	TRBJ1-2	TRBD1	TGTGCCAGCAGCTGGACAGGGGACTATGGCTACACCTTC	CASSWTGDYGYTF
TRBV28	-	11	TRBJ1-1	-	TGTGCCAGCAGCTTTGGGACGGAAGCTTTCTTT	CASSFGTEAFF
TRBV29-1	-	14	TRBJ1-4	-	TGCAGCGTTGGGCTCGACGGATATAATGAAAAACTGTTTTTT	CSVGLDGYNEKLFF
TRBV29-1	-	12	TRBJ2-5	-	TGCAGCGTTGCGTCAGGGGCTGAGACCCAGTACTTC	CSVASGAETQYF
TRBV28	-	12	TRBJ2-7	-	TGTGCCAGCAGTTTAGAGGGTTACGAGCAGTACTTC	CASSLEGYEQYF
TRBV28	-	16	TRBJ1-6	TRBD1	TGTGCCAGCACCCCGACCGGACAGGCAAGGGGATCACCCCTCCACTTT	CASTPTGQARGSPLHF
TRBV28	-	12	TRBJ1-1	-	TGTGCCAGCAGTTTGGGTGGTGAGAAAGCTTTCTTT	CASSLGGEKAFF
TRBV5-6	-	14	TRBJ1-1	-	TGTGCCAGCAGCTTTAAACGACAGGAGACTGAAGCTTTCTTT	CASSFKRQETEAFF
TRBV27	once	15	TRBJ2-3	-	TGTGCCAGCAGTTTATCGCGCGCTGTTACAGATACGCAGTATTTT	CASSLSRAVTDTQYF
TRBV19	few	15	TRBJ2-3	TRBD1	TGTGCCAGTAGTACCGGACAGGGAGCCACAGATACGCAGTATTTT	CASSTGQGATDTQYF
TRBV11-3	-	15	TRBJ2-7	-	TGTGCCAGCAGCTTAGATGGGGGCGCGGCCTACGAGCAGTACTTC	CASSLDGGAAYEQYF
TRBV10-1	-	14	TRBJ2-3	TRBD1	TGCGCCAGCAGTGAACAGGGGGGCACAGATACGCAGTATTTT	CASSEQGGTDTQYF
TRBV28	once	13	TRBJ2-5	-	TGTGCCACCTCAGGGGACGCCCAAGAGACCCAGTACTTC	CATSGDAQETQYF
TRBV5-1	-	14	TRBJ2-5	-	TGCGCCAGCAGCTTGGCGGGGGCCCAAGAGACCCAGTACTTC	CASSLAGAQETQYF
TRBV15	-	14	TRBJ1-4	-	TGTGCCACCAGCAGAGATGCAACTAATGAAAAACTGTTTTTT	CATSRDATNEKLFF
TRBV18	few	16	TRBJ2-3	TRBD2	TGTGCCAGCTCGTCGACTAGCGGCAGAAGCACAGATACGCAGTATTTT	CASSSTSGRSTDTQYF
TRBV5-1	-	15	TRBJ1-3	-	TGCGCCAGCAGCCCCAGAGGTGGCTCTGGAAACACCATATATTTT	CASSPRGGSGNTIYF
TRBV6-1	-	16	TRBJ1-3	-	TGTGCCAGCAGTGACCCGGGACATCTTTCTGGAAACACCATATATTTT	CASSDPGHLSGNTIYF